Each of the 19 T cell receptor beta chains below was sequenced from the same sample in a study of read filtering for tumor transcriptome and immune sequencing. This library used 300 to 450 ng RNA and molecular barcoded adaptors spanning alpha/delta and beta/gamma chains. TCRdb re-called the reads with MiXCR, one entry per CDR3 protein. The table includes about 41,000 distinct CDR3 sequences, roughly an eighth detected once. Specimen: a population of CD138-negative cells sorted from bone marrow. These receptor sequences come from a donor at least 40 years old with multiple myeloma.

This clonotype has a count of ten or more. The V gene is TRBV28, the J gene TRBJ2-6; 9 bases match TRBD1. The CDR3 spans 19 residues. Trimming removed 2 bases from V and 0 bases from J; junction bases left unmatched: 8. CDR1 MDHEN and CDR2 SYDVKM come from the germline V gene. DNA of the CDR3: TGTGCCAGCAGTTTAAGACTAGGACAGGGGCGCTCTGGGGCCAACGTCCTGACTTTC. Translation: CASSLRLGQGRSGANVLTF.

V and J are TRBV7-9 and TRBJ2-2; D is undetermined. CDR1 is SEHNR, CDR2 FQNEAQ, per germline (reference sequence). V lost 1 base to trimming and J lost 2 bases, with 11 bases between them. The CDR3 extends over 16 amino acids. This CDR3 is CASSLVGLPNTGELFF. Here the CDR3 DNA reads TGTGCCAGCAGCTTAGTCGGGTTACCTAACACCGGGGAGCTGTTTTTT.

This clonotype came up a few times. Written as DNA, the CDR3 is TGCGCCAGCAGCTTGACTCCACGGACGGTGGTCTCCTACGAGCAGTACTTC. Protein: CASSLTPRTVVSYEQYF. The chain links TRBV5-1 to TRBJ2-7; the D is unclear. This CDR3 has 17 amino acids. CDR1 and CDR2 from the germline V gene are SGHRS and YFSETQ. Between the trimmed V and J ends, which lost 1 base and 0 bases, there was a span of 17 bases.

A remark on this clonotype: This likely came from a read error, as a far larger clone is one base away. The gene calls are TRBV11-2 and TRBJ2-1; 7 bases map to TRBD2. Per the germline V gene, CDR1 is SGHAT and CDR2 is FQNNGV. This CDR3 region has 16 residues. The CDR3 loop reads CTSSLAFGLEYNEQFF. DNA for the CDR3: TGTACCAGCAGCTTAGCGTTTGGACTAGAGTACAATGAGCAGTTCTTC.

This clonotype showed up many times. The chain is built from TRBV28 and TRBJ1-2, with a possible D match to TRBD1 (6 bases). The CDR3 length is 13 residues. V was clipped by 7 bases and J by 1 base, with 10 bases between them. CDR1 and CDR2 (germline): MDHEN, SYDVKM. This chain's CDR3 is CASKQGNNYGYTF. The CDR3 nucleotides are TGTGCCAGCAAGCAGGGGAATAACTATGGCTACACCTTC.

This clonotype has at least ten counts. The chain carries TRBV6-1 and TRBJ2-5; 7 bases are a match to TRBD1. Trimming cost V 5 bases and J 3 bases; bases outside gene matches: 6. CDR3 length: 14 residues. Germline V lookup: CDR1 MNHNS, CDR2 SASEGT. The CDR3 reads CASSQQGSEETQYF. In DNA, the CDR3 is TGTGCCAGCAGTCAACAGGGGTCGGAAGAGACCCAGTACTTC.

This clonotype has ten or more counts. The V and J genes are TRBV2 and TRBJ2-6, with D possibly being TRBD2 (5 bases). Germline lookup yields CDR1 SNHLY and CDR2 FYNNEI. The CDR3 covers 13 residues. CDR3 in DNA: TGTGGGACCCAGGACTCCGGGGCCAACGTCCTGACTTTC. It specifies CGTQDSGANVLTF.

This clonotype occurred many times. The gene calls are TRBV5-1 and TRBJ2-7, with 8 positions matching TRBD1. With V trimmed by 3 bases and J by 5 bases, 7 bases remained unmatched. The CDR3 is 14 residues long. CDR1 and CDR2 from the germline V gene are SGHRS and YFSETQ. This CDR3 is CASSSGQGPHEQYF. The CDR3 DNA sequence: TGCGCCAGCAGCTCAGGACAGGGACCTCACGAGCAGTACTTC.

This clonotype was recorded at least ten times. This chain joins TRBV29-1 and TRBJ2-1; 7 bases are shared with TRBD1. V lost 5 bases to trimming and J lost 0 bases; unmatched junction nucleotides: 10. The CDR3 contains 16 residues. In germline, CDR1 is SQVTM, CDR2 ANQGSEA. The CDR3 protein is CSVLKQGSSSYNEQFF. The CDR3 DNA follows: TGCAGCGTTCTAAAACAGGGGTCAAGCTCCTACAATGAGCAGTTCTTC.

The V call is TRBV7-2, the J call TRBJ2-1; 9 positions match TRBD2. CDR3 length: 16 residues. The V and J ends lost 5 bases and 10 bases, in that order; junction bases with no gene match: 15. The V gene's germline CDR1 is SGHTA and CDR2 FQGNSA. CDR3 amino acids: CASSPLLAGHWGEQFF. In DNA, the CDR3 is TGTGCCAGCAGCCCATTGCTAGCGGGGCATTGGGGGGAGCAGTTCTTC.

To note about this clonotype: The conserved phenylalanine or tryptophan normally closing the CDR3 is absent here, so this likely arose from a read error. Because the CDR3's place on the DNA is in doubt, the DNA is left out and the CDR3 is given as listed by TCRdb. The chain is built from TRBV28 and TRBJ2-7. Germline CDR1 and CDR2: MDHEN and SYDVKM. The CDR3 sequence runs 12 residues, both termini included. The CDR3 loop reads CASSLGTFEQHS.

A word on this clonotype: A far larger clone is just one base off, so this is likely a read error. V usage is TRBV18 and J usage is TRBJ2-1; D might be TRBD1 (6 bases). V was shortened by 6 bases and J by 10 bases, with 16 bases between the two germline ends. Germline CDR1 KGHSH, CDR2 LQKENI. The CDR3 sequence is 13 residues long. The CDR3, as DNA: TGTGCCAGCTCCCCAGGGGACCTATACGAGCAGTTCTTC. Translating gives CASSPGDLYEQFF. The full variable domain, completed using reference TRBV18 and TRBJ2-1, is NAGVMQNPRHLVRRRGQEARLRCSPMKGHSHVYWYRQLPEEGLKFMVYLQKENIIDESGMPKERFSAEFPKEGPSILRIQQVVRGDSAAYFCASSPGDLYEQFFGPGTRLTVL.

This clonotype was detected ten times or more. The chain uses TRBV6-6 and TRBJ1-4; 10 nucleotides match TRBD1. Germline-derived CDR1 and CDR2 are MNHNY and SVGAGI (reference sequence). The V segment lost 8 bases and the J segment 8 bases; nucleotides outside the gene matches: 11. The CDR3 has 15 residues. CDR3 protein: CASRDRGIRGEKLFF. The CDR3 coding sequence is TGTGCCAGCCGGGACAGGGGTATTCGGGGCGAAAAACTGTTTTTT.

This clonotype was observed a few times. A much bigger clone sits one base away, suggesting this may be a read error. Given the absence of the conserved phenylalanine or tryptophan at the CDR3 end, a read error is likely. The gene calls are TRBV2 and TRBJ1-1; D gene ambiguous. Trimming shortened V by 6 bases and J by 6 bases, and 11 bases separated the two germline ends. CDR1 SNHLY and CDR2 FYNNEI come from the germline V gene. The CDR3 totals 12 residues. The CDR3 here is CASRREGAEAFL. CDR3 bases: TGTGCCAGCAGGAGGGAAGGAGCTGAAGCTTTCCTT.

This clonotype showed up many times. V is TRBV7-9 and J is TRBJ2-1; D is perhaps TRBD1 (6 bases). V lost 3 bases and J 9 bases, leaving 15 bases between the germline ends. CDR1 and CDR2 (germline): SEHNR, FQNEAQ (reference sequence). The CDR3 consists of 14 residues. CDR3: CASSFTIVQGEQFF. CDR3 sequence (DNA): TGTGCCAGCAGCTTTACTATAGTACAGGGTGAGCAGTTCTTC.

This clonotype has a count of ten or more. The V call is TRBV12-5, the J call TRBJ2-2, with D unresolved. Germline CDR1 is LGHNT and CDR2 is FRNRAP. V was clipped by 5 bases and J by 1 base, with 11 bases between them. The CDR3 has 15 residues. The CDR3: CASGPPDGNTGELFF. The CDR3 DNA sequence: TGTGCTAGTGGTCCCCCGGACGGGAACACCGGGGAGCTGTTTTTT.

This clonotype was found many times. This rearrangement joins TRBV14 to TRBJ2-1; 9 bases align to TRBD2. Looked up from germline, CDR1 is SGHDN and CDR2 is FVKESK. The V gene end was trimmed by 2 bases and the J gene end by 5 bases; junction bases not matched to a gene: 4. The CDR3 has 15 amino acids. The CDR3 loop is CASSQRLAGNNEQFF. CDR3 nucleotides: TGTGCCAGCAGCCAAAGGCTAGCGGGAAACAATGAGCAGTTCTTC.

Many counts were recorded for this clonotype. The rearrangement links TRBV6-5 to TRBJ2-5, with TRBD2 matching 7 bases. The CDR3 is made up of 15 amino acids. Trimming took 0 bases from V and 4 from J; bases not matched to a gene: 5. Looked up from germline, CDR1 is MNHEY and CDR2 is SVGAGI. CDR3 DNA sequence: TGTGCCAGCAGTTACTCGAATGGGGGGGGAGAGACCCAGTACTTC. It yields the protein CASSYSNGGGETQYF.

At least ten counts were recorded for this clonotype. The CDR3 sequence is CASSFNGDSNQPQHF. The CDR3 region has the DNA TGTGCCAGCAGTTTTAACGGGGATAGCAATCAGCCCCAGCATTTT. V and J are TRBV27 and TRBJ1-5; D gene ambiguous. The CDR3 totals 15 residues. Trimming pared 3 bases from V and 0 bases from J, leaving 9 bases between. In germline, CDR1 is MNHEY, CDR2 SMNVEV (reference sequence).